This T cell receptor (beta chain) was found in a study of vaccination and CD4 T cells after COVID-19. As for the study in general: A few convalescent patients underwent sampling at day 14 and then at days 161 to 241 post-vaccination, the study reports. The authors used overlapping spike peptides from SARS-CoV-2, HCoV-NL63, HCoV-OC43 and HCoV-229E to stimulate cells.

There are a few counts of this clonotype. What it binds is unknown. Time point denoted: late sampling 161 to 241 days after vaccination in three convalescent patients. Treatment: roughly 11-day PBMC culture with coronavirus spike peptide pools or control peptides (ViraFEST assay). Antigen-specific T cells were expanded with peptide pools by ViraFEST, and TCRs were then sequenced. After culture for under twelve days, isolation of CD4+ T cells was performed by negative selection. J gave up 3 bases and V 6 bases, and 4 bases lay outside the gene matches. This CDR3 has 15 residues. CDR1 and CDR2 (germline): DFQATT, SNEGSKA (reference sequence). The Oncomine TCR Beta short-read assay was applied to DNA of cultured CD4+ T cells. In TCRdb, the PCR reads were re-called with MiXCR into one record per CDR3 protein. In the table there are about 18,000 distinct CDR3 sequences, approximately 50% of which are singletons.

This TCR derives from a human donor who had recovered from COVID-19. Here the sequenced sample was CD4+ T cells from blood, cultured in vitro, taken about 7 months after SARS-CoV-2 vaccination. V usage is TRBV20-1 and J usage is TRBJ2-1, with 14 positions matching TRBD2. CDR3 bases: TGCAGTGCGGCCGGGACTAGCGGGAGCTACAATGAGCAGTTCTTC. The encoded protein is CSAAGTSGSYNEQFF.